A selection of T cell receptor beta chains follows, all from one sample in a study of CD8+ T cells in alopecia areata. Assay used: immunoSEQ multiplex PCR; TCRdb lists only in-frame clones, some missing. This repertoire shows 200,000 to 250,000 clones, roughly 57% found once; its top ten account for just over 0.45%. The material sequenced was CD4+ T cells sorted from blood, taken at week 0. The receptors were gathered from a human donor with alopecia areata. Both conserved end residues are part of each CDR3.

j_gene,v_gene,CDR3aa
TRBJ2-5,TRBV9,CASSARSGGLLQETQYF
TRBJ1-4,TRBV30,CAWRSQSNEKLFF
TRBJ1-1,TRBV30,CAWSVPLVQHKAFF
TRBJ2-5,TRBV7-8,CASSLNRAWETQYF
TRBJ1-5,TRBV9,CASSKGGFHQPQHF
TRBJ1-1,TRBV6-1,CASSRIAYTEAFF
TRBJ1-6,TRBV2,CAAQREGPNNSPLHF
TRBJ2-1,TRBV27,CASSPREGARAANEQFF
TRBJ1-2,TRBV30,CAWSVPTNRNYGYTF
TRBJ2-7,TRBV30,CAWSVAGAYEQYF
TRBJ1-5,TRBV2,CASRNGQMNSNQPQHF
TRBJ1-1,TRBV6-1,CASSEWGGKNTEAFF
TRBJ2-6,TRBV30,CAWSVDRVSGANVLTF
TRBJ1-2,TRBV9,CASSVQAEPYGYTF
TRBJ2-7,TRBV7-9,CASSLEVDSEQYF
TRBJ2-7,TRBV4-1,CASSHSYEQYF
TRBJ2-3,TRBV4-1,CASSQDSGGTGADTQYF
TRBJ1-1,TRBV6-5,CASSATPGVFAEAFF
TRBJ2-3,TRBV11-2,CASRARAGGTDTQYF
TRBJ1-1,TRBV30,CAWSHRGRGTEAFF
TRBJ2-2,TRBV6-6,CASRTFTGELFF
TRBJ1-1,TRBV20-1,CSAPLRIEAFF
TRBJ2-7,TRBV25-1,CASSDPGGTALGLQYF
TRBJ1-4,TRBV7-2,CASSLVRAAVTTNEKLFF
TRBJ2-7,TRBV6-1,CASSRTSGASYEQYF
TRBJ1-5,TRBV5-6,CASSLAITGGNQPQHF
TRBJ2-5,TRBV30,CAWSVGGQQETQYF
TRBJ2-7,TRBV7-8,CASAPARGQGGWQYF
TRBJ1-2,TRBV5-1,CASSVKPQGEANYGYTF
TRBJ1-1,TRBV30,CAWTTGAEAFF
TRBJ2-3,TRBV5-4,CASGRGTDTQYF
TRBJ2-5,TRBV7-7,CASSADREETQYF
TRBJ2-7,TRBV27,CASSFDRAYEQYF
TRBJ1-2,TRBV6-5,CASSGVNYGYTF
TRBJ2-1,TRBV27,CASSLIGVDEQFF
TRBJ1-5,TRBV7-9,CASARDGSNQPQHF
TRBJ2-3,TRBV29-1,CSVEQRRGGPDTQYF
TRBJ2-7,TRBV30,CAWSHSHEQYF
TRBJ1-1,TRBV30,CAWSPDLNTEAFF
TRBJ1-4,TRBV18,CASSPLKSGQGWEKLFF
TRBJ1-2,TRBV9,CASSVEGRANYGYTF
TRBJ2-7,TRBV29-1,CSVEDTYEQYF
TRBJ1-5,TRBV30,CAWSPQEGPQHF
TRBJ1-2,TRBV30,CAWSTGRSYGYTF
TRBJ1-1,TRBV6-5,CASSYDSPATEAFF
TRBJ1-2,TRBV4-2,CASSQYRGPDGYTF
TRBJ2-7,TRBV30,CAWSSAGTYEQYF
TRBJ2-3,TRBV7-3,CASSPTDGTDTQYF
TRBJ1-1,TRBV2,CATMQGPARHTEAFF
TRBJ1-1,TRBV29-1,CSVQGFEAFF
TRBJ1-1,TRBV12-5,CASGYPNRGTEAFF
TRBJ1-4,TRBV30,CAWSVLAGGVEKLFF
TRBJ1-1,TRBV6-5,CASSYRPAVGTEAFF
TRBJ2-7,TRBV29-1,CSVELTVHEQYF
TRBJ2-1,TRBV5-1,CASSFAVGTRDEQFF
TRBJ2-5,TRBV5-1,CASSLEQGWETQYF
TRBJ2-3,TRBV29-1,CSAKTTDTQYF
TRBJ1-1,TRBV29-1,CSVRDRRGNTEAFF
TRBJ2-3,TRBV4-1,CASSRGLAGGISTDTQYF